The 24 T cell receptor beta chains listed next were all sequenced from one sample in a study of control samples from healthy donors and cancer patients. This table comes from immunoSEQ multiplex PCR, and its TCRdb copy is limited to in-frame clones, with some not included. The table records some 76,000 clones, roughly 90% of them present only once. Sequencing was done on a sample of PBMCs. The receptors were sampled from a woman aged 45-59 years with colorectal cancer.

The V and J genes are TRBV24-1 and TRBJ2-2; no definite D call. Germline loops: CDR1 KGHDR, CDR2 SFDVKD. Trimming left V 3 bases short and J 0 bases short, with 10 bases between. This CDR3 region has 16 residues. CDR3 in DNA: TGTGCCACCAGTGATAACAGAGGCCCGAACACCGGGGAGCTGTTTTTT. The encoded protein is CATSDNRGPNTGELFF.

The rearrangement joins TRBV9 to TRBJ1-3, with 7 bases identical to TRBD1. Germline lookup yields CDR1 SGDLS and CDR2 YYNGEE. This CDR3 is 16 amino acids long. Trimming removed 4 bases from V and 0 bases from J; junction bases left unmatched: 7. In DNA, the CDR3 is TGTGCCAGCAGCTCGGGGGACAGTTTCTCTGGAAACACCATATATTTT. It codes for CASSSGDSFSGNTIYF.

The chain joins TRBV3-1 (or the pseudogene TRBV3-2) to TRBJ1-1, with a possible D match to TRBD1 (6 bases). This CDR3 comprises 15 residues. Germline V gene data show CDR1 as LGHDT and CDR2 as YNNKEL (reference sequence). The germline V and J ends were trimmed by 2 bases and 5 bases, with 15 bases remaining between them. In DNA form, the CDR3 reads TGTGCCAGCAGCCAACGTCGACAGGTAAGGACTGAAGCTTTCTTT. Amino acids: CASSQRRQVRTEAFF.

The CDR3 reads CAISDSTRGGTNEKLFF. CDR3 coding DNA: TGTGCCATCAGTGATTCCACACGGGGAGGGACTAATGAAAAACTGTTTTTT. The rearrangement uses TRBV10-3 and TRBJ1-4; D not resolved. The CDR3 sequence is 17 residues long. Looked up from germline, CDR1 is ENHRY and CDR2 is SYGVKD. V gave up 3 bases and J gave up 2 bases, with 16 bases separating them.

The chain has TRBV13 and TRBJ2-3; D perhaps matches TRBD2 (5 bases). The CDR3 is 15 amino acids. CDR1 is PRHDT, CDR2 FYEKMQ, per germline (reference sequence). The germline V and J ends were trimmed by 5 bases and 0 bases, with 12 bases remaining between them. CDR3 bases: TGTGCCAGCAGCCTTATAGCGACTAGCACAGATACGCAGTATTTT. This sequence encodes CASSLIATSTDTQYF. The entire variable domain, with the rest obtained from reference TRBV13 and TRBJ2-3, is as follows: AAGVIQSPRHLIKEKRETATLKCYPIPRHDTVYWYQQGPGQDPQFLISFYEKMQSDKGSIPDRFSAQQFSDYHSELNMSSLELGDSALYFCASSLIATSTDTQYFGPGTRLTVL.

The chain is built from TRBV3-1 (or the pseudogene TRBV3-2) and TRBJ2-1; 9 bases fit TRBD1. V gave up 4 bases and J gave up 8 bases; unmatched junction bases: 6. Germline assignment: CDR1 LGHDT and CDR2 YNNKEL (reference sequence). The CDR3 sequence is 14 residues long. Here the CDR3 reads CASSLRTGVDEQFF. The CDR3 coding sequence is TGTGCCAGCAGCCTTAGGACAGGGGTCGATGAGCAGTTCTTC.

The CDR3 is CASSVGGGWDQPQHF. CDR3 nucleotides: TGTGCCAGCAGCGTAGGGGGGGGTTGGGATCAGCCCCAGCATTTT. The rearrangement uses TRBV9 and TRBJ1-5, with a possible D match to TRBD1 (5 bases). CDR3 size: 15 residues. Germline values: CDR1 SGDLS, CDR2 YYNGEE. Trimming took off 0 bases at V and 5 bases at J, with 12 bases between the two ends.

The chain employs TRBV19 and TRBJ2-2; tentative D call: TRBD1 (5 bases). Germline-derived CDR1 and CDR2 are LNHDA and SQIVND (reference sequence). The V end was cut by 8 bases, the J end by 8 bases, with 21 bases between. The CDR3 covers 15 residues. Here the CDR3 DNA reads TGTGCCAGTTCAAGTCCCGACAGCCTAATGGGGGAGCTGTTTTTT. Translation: CASSSPDSLMGELFF.

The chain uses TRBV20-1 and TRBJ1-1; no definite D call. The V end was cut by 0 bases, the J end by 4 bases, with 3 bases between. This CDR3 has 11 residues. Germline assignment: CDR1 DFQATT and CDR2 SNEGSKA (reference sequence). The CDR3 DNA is TGCAGTGCTAGAGATTTCACTGAAGCTTTCTTT. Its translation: CSARDFTEAFF.

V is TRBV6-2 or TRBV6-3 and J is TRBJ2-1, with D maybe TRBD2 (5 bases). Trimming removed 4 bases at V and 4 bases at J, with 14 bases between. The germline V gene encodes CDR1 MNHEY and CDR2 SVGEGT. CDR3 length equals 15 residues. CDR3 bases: TGTGCCAGCAGTTCCATCGGACTCCTATACAATGAGCAGTTCTTC. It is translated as CASSSIGLLYNEQFF.

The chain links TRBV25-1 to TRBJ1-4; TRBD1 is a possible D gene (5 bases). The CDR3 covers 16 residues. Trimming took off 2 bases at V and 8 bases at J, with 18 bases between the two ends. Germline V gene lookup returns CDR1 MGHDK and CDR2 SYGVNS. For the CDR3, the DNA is TGTGCCAGCAGTGAACTCCCGGGGACCATAACCGAAAAACTGTTTTTT. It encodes CASSELPGTITEKLFF. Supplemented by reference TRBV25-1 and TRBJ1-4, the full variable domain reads EADIYQTPRYLVIGTGKKITLECSQTMGHDKMYWYQQDPGMELHLIHYSYGVNSTEKGDLSSESTVSRIRTEHFPLTLESARPSHTSQYLCASSELPGTITEKLFFGSGTQLSVL.

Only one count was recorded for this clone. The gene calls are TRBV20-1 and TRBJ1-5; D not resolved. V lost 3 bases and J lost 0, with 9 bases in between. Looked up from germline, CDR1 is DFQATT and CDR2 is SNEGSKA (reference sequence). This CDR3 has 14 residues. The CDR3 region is CSASAGYSNQPQHF. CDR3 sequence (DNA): TGCAGTGCTAGTGCTGGGTATAGCAATCAGCCCCAGCATTTT.

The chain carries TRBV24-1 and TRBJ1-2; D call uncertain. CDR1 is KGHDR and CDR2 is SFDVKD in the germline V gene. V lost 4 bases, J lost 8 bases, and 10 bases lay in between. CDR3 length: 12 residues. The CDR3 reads CATSDPAGGYTF. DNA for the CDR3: TGTGCCACCAGTGACCCCGCCGGAGGCTACACCTTC.

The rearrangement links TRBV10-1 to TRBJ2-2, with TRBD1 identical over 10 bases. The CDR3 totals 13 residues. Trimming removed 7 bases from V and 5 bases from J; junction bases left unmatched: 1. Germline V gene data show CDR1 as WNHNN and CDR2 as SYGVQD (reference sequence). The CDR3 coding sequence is TGCGCCAGCAAGGACAGGGGGACCGGGGAGCTGTTTTTT. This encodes CASKDRGTGELFF.

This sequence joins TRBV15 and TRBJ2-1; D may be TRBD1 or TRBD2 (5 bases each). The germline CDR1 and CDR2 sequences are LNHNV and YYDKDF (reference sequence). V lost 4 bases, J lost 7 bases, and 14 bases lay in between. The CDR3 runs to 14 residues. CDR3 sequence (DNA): TGTGCCACCAGCACCACAGGCCCGGGGAATGAGCAGTTCTTC. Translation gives CATSTTGPGNEQFF. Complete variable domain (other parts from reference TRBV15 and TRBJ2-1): DAMVIQNPRYQVTQFGKPVTLSCSQTLNHNVMYWYQQKSSQAPKLLFHYYDKDFNNEADTPDNFQSRRPNTSFCFLDIRSPGLGDTAMYLCATSTTGPGNEQFFGPGTRLTVL.

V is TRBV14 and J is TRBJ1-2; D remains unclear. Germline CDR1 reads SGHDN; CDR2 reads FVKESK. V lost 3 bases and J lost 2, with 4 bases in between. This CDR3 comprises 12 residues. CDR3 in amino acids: CASSQGNYGYTF. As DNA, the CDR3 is TGTGCCAGCAGCCAGGGAAACTATGGCTACACCTTC.

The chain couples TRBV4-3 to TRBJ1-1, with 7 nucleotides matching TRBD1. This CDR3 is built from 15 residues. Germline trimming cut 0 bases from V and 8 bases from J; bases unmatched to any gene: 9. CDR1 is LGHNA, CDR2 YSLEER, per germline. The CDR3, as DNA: TGCGCCAGCAGCCAAGATTTGACAGGGAGGGAGGAAGCTTTCTTT. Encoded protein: CASSQDLTGREEAFF.

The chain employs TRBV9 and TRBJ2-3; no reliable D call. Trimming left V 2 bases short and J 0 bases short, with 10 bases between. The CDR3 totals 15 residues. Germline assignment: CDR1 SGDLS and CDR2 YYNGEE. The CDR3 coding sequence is TGTGCCAGCAGCGTTGGGGATTCTAGCACAGATACGCAGTATTTT. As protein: CASSVGDSSTDTQYF.

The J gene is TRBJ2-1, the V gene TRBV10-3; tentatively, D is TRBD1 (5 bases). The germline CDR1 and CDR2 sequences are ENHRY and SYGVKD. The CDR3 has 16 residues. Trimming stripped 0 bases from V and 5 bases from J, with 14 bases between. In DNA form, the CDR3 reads TGTGCCATCAGTGAGTCGAAGGCAGGGCACCACAATGAGCAGTTCTTC. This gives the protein CAISESKAGHHNEQFF.

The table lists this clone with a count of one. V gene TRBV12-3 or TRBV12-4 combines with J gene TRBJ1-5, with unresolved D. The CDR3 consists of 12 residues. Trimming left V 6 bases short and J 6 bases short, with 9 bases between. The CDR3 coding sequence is TGTGCCAGCAGCTCCGGGTTTCAGCCCCAGCATTTT. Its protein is CASSSGFQPQHF.

CDR3 protein: CASRPQGMNNQPQHF. In DNA, the CDR3 is TGTGCCAGCAGGCCACAGGGAATGAACAATCAGCCCCAGCATTTT. This chain joins TRBV2 and TRBJ1-5, with D perhaps matching TRBD1 (6 bases). V lost 6 bases, J lost 3 bases, and 15 bases lay in between. The CDR3 consists of 15 residues. In germline, CDR1 is SNHLY, CDR2 FYNNEI.

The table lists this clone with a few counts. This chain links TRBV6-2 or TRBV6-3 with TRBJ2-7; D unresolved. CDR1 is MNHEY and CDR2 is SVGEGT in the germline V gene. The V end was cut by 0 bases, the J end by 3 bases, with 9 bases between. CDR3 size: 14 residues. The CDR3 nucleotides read TGTGCCAGCAGTTACTCTGGCAGCAACTACGAGCAGTACGTC. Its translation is CASSYSGSNYEQYV.

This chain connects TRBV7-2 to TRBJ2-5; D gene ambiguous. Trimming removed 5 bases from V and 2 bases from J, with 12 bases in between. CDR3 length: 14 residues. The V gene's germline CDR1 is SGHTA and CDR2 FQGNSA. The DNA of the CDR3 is TGTGCCAGCAGCCCAATGACGAGACAAGAGACCCAGTACTTC. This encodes CASSPMTRQETQYF.

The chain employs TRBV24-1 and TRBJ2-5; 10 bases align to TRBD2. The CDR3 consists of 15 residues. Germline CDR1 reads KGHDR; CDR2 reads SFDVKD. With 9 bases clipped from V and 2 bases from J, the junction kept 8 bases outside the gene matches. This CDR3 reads CATQQRGGSQETQYF. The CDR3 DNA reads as TGTGCCACCCAGCAGCGGGGGGGGTCTCAAGAGACCCAGTACTTC.